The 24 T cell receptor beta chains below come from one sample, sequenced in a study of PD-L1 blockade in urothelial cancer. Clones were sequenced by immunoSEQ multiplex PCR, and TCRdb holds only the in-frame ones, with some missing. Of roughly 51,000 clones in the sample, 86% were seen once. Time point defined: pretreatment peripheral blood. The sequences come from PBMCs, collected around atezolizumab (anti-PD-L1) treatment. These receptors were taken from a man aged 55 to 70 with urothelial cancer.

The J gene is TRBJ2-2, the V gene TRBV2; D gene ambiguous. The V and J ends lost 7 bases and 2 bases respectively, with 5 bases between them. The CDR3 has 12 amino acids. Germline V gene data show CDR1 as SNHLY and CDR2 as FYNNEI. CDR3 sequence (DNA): TGTGCCAGCATGGCCAACACCGGGGAGCTGTTTTTT. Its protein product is CASMANTGELFF.

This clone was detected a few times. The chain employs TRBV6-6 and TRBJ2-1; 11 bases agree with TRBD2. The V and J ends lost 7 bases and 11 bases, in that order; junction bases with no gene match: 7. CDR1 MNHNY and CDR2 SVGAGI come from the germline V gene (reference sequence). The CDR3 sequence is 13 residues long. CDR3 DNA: TGTGCCAGCACCGCTGGACTAGCGGGTCAGCAGTTCTTC. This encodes CASTAGLAGQQFF.

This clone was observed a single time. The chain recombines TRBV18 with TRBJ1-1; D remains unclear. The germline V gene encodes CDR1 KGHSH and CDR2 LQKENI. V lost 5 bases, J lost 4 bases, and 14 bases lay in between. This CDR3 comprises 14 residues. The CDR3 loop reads CASSTFEGGTEAFF. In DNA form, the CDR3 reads TGTGCCAGCTCAACGTTCGAGGGCGGCACTGAAGCTTTCTTT.

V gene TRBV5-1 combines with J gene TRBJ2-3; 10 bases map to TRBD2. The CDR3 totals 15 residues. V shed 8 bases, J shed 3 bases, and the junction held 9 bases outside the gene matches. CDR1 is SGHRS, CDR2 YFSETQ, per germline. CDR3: CASLERGGRTDTQYF. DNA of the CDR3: TGCGCCAGTTTGGAGCGGGGGGGCCGAACAGATACGCAGTATTTT.

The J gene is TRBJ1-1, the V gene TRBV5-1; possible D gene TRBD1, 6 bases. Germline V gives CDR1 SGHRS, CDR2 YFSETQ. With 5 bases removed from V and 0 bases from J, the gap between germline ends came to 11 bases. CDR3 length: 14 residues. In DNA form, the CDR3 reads TGCGCCAGCAGACGGACAGCCCTGAACACTGAAGCTTTCTTT. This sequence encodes CASRRTALNTEAFF. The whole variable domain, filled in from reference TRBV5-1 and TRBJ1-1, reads KAGVTQTPRYLIKTRGQQVTLSCSPISGHRSVSWYQQTPGQGLQFLFEYFSETQRNKGNFPGRFSGRQFSNSRSEMNVSTLELGDSALYLCASRRTALNTEAFFGQGTRLTVV.

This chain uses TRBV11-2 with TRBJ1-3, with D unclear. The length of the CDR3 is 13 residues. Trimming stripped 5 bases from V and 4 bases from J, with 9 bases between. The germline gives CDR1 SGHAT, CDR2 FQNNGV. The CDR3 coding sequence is TGTGCCAGCAGCCCCGGGGTCGGAAACACCATATATTTT. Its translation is CASSPGVGNTIYF.

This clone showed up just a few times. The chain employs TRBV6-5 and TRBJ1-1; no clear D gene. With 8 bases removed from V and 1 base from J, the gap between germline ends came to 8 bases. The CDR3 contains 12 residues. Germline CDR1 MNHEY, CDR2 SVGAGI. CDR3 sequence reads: CASAGGNTEAFF. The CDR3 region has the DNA TGTGCCAGCGCAGGAGGGAACACTGAAGCTTTCTTT.

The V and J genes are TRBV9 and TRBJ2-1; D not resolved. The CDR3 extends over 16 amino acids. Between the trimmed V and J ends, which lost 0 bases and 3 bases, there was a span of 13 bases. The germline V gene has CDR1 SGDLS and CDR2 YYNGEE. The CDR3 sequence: CASSVAPRVDYNEQFF. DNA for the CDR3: TGTGCCAGCAGCGTAGCTCCCCGGGTAGACTACAATGAGCAGTTCTTC.

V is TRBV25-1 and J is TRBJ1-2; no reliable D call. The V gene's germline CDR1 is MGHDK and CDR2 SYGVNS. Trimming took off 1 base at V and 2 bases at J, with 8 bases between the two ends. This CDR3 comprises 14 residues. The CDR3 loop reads CASSELGRNYGYTF. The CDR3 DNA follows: TGTGCCAGCAGTGAATTGGGCAGAAACTATGGCTACACCTTC.

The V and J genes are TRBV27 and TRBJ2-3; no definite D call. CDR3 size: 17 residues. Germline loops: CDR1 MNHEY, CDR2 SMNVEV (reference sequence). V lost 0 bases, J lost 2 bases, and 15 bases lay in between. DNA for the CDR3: TGTGCCAGCAGTTTATCTGGCTCACGTCCTTCCACAGATACGCAGTATTTT. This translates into CASSLSGSRPSTDTQYF.

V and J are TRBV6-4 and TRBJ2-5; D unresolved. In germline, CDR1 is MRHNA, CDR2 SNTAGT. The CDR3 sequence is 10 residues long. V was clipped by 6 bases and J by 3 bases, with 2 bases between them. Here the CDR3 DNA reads TGTGCCAGCAGCGAAGAGACCCAGTACTTC. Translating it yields CASSEETQYF.

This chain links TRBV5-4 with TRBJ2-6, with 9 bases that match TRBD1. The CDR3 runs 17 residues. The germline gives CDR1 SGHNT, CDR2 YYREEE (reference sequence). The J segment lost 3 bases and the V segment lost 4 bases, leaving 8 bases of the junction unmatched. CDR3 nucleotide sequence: TGTGCCAGCAGCCCGGGGACAGGGTTATTTGGGGCCAACGTCCTGACTTTC. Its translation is CASSPGTGLFGANVLTF.

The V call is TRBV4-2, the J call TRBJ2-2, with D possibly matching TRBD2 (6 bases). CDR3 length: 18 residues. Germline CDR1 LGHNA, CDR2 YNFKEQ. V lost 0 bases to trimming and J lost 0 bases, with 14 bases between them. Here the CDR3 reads CASSQDRRDITNTGELFF. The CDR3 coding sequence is TGTGCCAGCAGCCAAGATAGGCGGGATATAACGAACACCGGGGAGCTGTTTTTT.

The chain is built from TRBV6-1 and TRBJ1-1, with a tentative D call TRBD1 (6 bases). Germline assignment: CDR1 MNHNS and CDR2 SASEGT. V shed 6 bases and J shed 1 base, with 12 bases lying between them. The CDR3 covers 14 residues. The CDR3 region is CASRRTVPNTEAFF. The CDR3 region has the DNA TGTGCCAGCAGAAGGACAGTCCCGAACACTGAAGCTTTCTTT.

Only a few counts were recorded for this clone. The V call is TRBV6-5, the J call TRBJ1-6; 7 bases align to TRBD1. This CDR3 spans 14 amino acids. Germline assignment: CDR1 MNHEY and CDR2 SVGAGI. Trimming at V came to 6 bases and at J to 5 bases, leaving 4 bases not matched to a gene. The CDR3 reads CASRLGQHNSPLHF. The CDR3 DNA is TGTGCCAGCAGACTGGGACAGCATAATTCACCCCTCCACTTT.

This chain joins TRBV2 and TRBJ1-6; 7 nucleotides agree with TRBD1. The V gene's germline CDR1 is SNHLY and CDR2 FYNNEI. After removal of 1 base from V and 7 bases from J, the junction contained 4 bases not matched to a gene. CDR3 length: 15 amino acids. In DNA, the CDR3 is TGTGCCAGCAGTGAAGAAGGGGGCAGCAATTCACCCCTCCACTTT. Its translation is CASSEEGGSNSPLHF.

DNA for the CDR3: TGCGCCAGCAGCTTACAGGGCGCACCTAATTCACCCCTCCACTTT. The encoded protein is CASSLQGAPNSPLHF. This chain joins TRBV5-1 and TRBJ1-6; a possible D gene is TRBD1 (6 bases). Germline CDR1 reads SGHRS; CDR2 reads YFSETQ. Trimming removed 2 bases at V and 6 bases at J, with 12 bases between. The CDR3 loop spans 15 amino acids. The variable domain in full, completed from reference TRBV5-1 and TRBJ1-6, reads KAGVTQTPRYLIKTRGQQVTLSCSPISGHRSVSWYQQTPGQGLQFLFEYFSETQRNKGNFPGRFSGRQFSNSRSEMNVSTLELGDSALYLCASSLQGAPNSPLHFGNGTRLTVT.

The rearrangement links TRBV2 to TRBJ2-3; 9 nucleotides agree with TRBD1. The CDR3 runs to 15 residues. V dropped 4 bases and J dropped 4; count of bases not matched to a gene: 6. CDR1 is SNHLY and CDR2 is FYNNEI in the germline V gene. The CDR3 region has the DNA TGTGCCAGCAGTGCCGACAGGGGGAAAGCAGATACGCAGTATTTT. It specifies CASSADRGKADTQYF.

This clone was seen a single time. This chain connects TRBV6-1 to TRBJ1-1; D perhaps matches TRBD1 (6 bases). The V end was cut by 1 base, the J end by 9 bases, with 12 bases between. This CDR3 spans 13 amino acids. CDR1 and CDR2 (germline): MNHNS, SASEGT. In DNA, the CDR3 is TGTGCCAGCAGTGAAGTCGGGGGGCTTAAAGCTTTCTTT. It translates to CASSEVGGLKAFF.

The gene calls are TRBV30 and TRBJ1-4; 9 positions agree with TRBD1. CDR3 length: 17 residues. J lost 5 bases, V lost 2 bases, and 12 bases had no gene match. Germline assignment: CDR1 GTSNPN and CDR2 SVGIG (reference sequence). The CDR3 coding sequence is TGTGCCTGGAGTCACAAGGGACAGGGCGTCTGGAATGAAAAACTGTTTTTT. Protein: CAWSHKGQGVWNEKLFF.

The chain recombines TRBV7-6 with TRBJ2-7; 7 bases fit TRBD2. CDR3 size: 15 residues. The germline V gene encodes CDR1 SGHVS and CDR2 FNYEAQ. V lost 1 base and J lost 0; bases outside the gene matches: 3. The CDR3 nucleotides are TGTGCCAGCAGCTTAGGGGGCGGGAGCTCCTACGAGCAGTACTTC. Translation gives CASSLGGGSSYEQYF. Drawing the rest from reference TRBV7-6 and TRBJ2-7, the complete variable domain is GAGVSQSPRYKVTKRGQDVALRCDPISGHVSLYWYRQALGQGPEFLTYFNYEAQQDKSGLPNDRFSAERPEGSISTLTIQRTEQRDSAMYRCASSLGGGSSYEQYFGPGTRLTVT.

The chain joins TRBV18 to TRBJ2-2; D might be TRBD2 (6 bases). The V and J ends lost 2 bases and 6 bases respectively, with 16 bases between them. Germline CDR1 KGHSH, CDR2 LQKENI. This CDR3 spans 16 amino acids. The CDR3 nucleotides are TGTGCCAGCTCACCAACGCGGGGCCAGGCGGCCGGGGAGCTGTTTTTT. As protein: CASSPTRGQAAGELFF.

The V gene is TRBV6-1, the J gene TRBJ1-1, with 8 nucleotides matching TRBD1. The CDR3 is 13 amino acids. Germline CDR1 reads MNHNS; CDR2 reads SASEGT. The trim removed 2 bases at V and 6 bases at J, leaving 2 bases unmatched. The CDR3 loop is CASSERQGSEAFF. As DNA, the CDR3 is TGTGCCAGCAGTGAAAGACAGGGGTCTGAAGCTTTCTTT.

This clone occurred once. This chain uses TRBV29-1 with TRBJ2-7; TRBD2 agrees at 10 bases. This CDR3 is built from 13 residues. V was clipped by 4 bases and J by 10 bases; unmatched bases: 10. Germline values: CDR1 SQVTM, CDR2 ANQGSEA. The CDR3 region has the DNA TGCAGCGTTGGGGGGCTAGCGGGAGACCCACAGTACTTC. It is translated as CSVGGLAGDPQYF.